This TCR beta chain was sequenced for a study of tumor-infiltrating lymphocytes in primary liver carcinoma. V lost 4 bases and J lost 4; bases outside the gene matches: 6. CDR3 length: 14 amino acids. Germline-derived CDR1 and CDR2 are WNHNN and SYGVQD (reference sequence). Findings and caveats of the study: Tumors had a top-250-clone fraction that was significantly higher than blood (p = 0.039).

TCR beta cDNA was prepared out of approximately 470 ng total RNA by means of a constant-region primer. Employing slightly modified ARM-PCR, three nested multiplex PCR rounds were run, and these gave rise to the TCR beta libraries. PCR rounds one and two used TRBV1-TRBV30 forward primers with a C-beta reverse primer for around 9 cycles each. TCRdb independently ran MiXCR on the multiplex PCR reads; one entry per CDR3 protein. The sample records 99,000 or so distinct CDR3 sequences, about four fifths being singletons. Unsorted bulk tissue (roughly 19-31 mg) underwent RNA and DNA co-extraction. Primary liver carcinoma in the patients was surgically resected. Note on this clonotype: Its antigen is unidentified.

The sequenced sample consisted of liver tumor tissue from sampling region 3. Indicated subset: tumor region T3, left-lateral pole. The origin of this receptor is a man aged 35 to 55 with primary liver carcinoma and hepatitis B virus infection. V gene TRBV10-1 combines with J gene TRBJ2-7; 8 bases agree with TRBD2. CDR3: CASSGVTSEYEQYF. The DNA of the CDR3 is TGCGCCAGCAGTGGGGTGACTAGCGAATACGAGCAGTACTTC.